One sample yielded the 11 T cell receptor beta chains listed below, sequenced in a study of beta chain features in type 1 diabetes. Every bit of the isolated RNA underwent reverse transcription, so sequencing read expressed TCRB transcripts. The assay was immunoSEQ multiplex PCR, and TCRdb's table has in-frame clones only and misses some. This sample has about 900,000 clones, with around a sixth found just once. The material sequenced was naive CD4+ T cells from blood. The receptors here all came from a woman between 18 and 30 years old in good health.

Only a few counts were recorded for this clone. The gene calls are TRBV7-9 and TRBJ1-2; D is possibly TRBD1 (6 bases). Germline CDR1 is SEHNR and CDR2 is FQNEAQ (reference sequence). CDR3 length equals 14 residues. V dropped 5 bases and J dropped 6 bases, with 16 bases sitting between them. CDR3 in DNA: TGTGCCAGCAGCCGACAGGAAAACATCGATGGCTACACCTTC. Its translation: CASSRQENIDGYTF.

This clone was recorded a few times. One end of the junction is discordant with germline, which a read error may explain. The chain is built from TRBV2 and TRBJ2-7; D is unclear. The CDR3 runs 10 residues. Germline V CDR1 and CDR2: SNHLY, FYNNEI. The CDR3 protein is CASRVKALNF. As DNA, the CDR3 is TGTGCCAGCAGGGTGAAGGCCTTGAACTTC. The whole variable domain, remainder taken from reference TRBV2 and TRBJ2-7, is EPEVTQTPSHQVTQMGQEVILRCVPISNHLYFYWYRQILGQKVEFLVSFYNNEISEKSEIFDDQFSVERPDGSNFTLKIRSTKLEDSAMYFCASRVKALNFGPGTRLTVT.

The V call is TRBV2, the J call TRBJ2-4; D may be TRBD1 (5 bases). V lost 0 bases, J lost 8 bases, and 14 bases lay in between. CDR1 and CDR2 (germline): SNHLY, FYNNEI. The CDR3 length is 15 residues. CDR3 in amino acids: CASSEAQGSRDIQYF. The CDR3 DNA follows: TGTGCCAGCAGTGAAGCCCAGGGAAGCCGGGACATTCAGTACTTC. Variable domain in full (rest from reference TRBV2 and TRBJ2-4): EPEVTQTPSHQVTQMGQEVILRCVPISNHLYFYWYRQILGQKVEFLVSFYNNEISEKSEIFDDQFSVERPDGSNFTLKIRSTKLEDSAMYFCASSEAQGSRDIQYFGAGTRLSVL.

This sequence joins TRBV25-1 and TRBJ2-5, with 13 positions matching TRBD2. J was trimmed by 2 bases and V by 4 bases; bases with no gene match: 1. Per germline, CDR1 MGHDK and CDR2 SYGVNS. There are 15 residues in the CDR3. This CDR3 is CASSVLAGGQETQYF. CDR3 DNA sequence: TGTGCCAGCAGTGTACTAGCGGGAGGGCAAGAGACCCAGTACTTC.

The CDR3 sequence: CASSSPGSEQYF. CDR3 sequence (DNA): TGTGCCAGCAGCTCCCCCGGTTCCGAGCAGTACTTC. The V and J genes are TRBV7-3 and TRBJ2-7; D is unresolved. CDR3 length equals 12 residues. CDR1 and CDR2 (germline): SGHTA, FQGTGA. The V gene lost 4 bases and the J gene lost 6 bases, with 10 bases spanning the gap. Using reference TRBV7-3 and TRBJ2-7 for the parts outside the CDR3, the full variable domain is GAGVSQTPSNKVTEKGKYVELRCDPISGHTALYWYRQSLGQGPEFLIYFQGTGAADDSGLPNDRFFAVRPEGSVSTLKIQRTERGDSAVYLCASSSPGSEQYFGPGTRLTVT.

This clone was seen a few times. The chain links TRBV7-9 to TRBJ2-7; 10 nucleotides match TRBD1. Germline V gene lookup returns CDR1 SEHNR and CDR2 FQNEAQ (reference sequence). Trimming removed 3 bases from V and 2 bases from J; junction bases left unmatched: 4. This CDR3 has 15 residues. The CDR3 loop reads CASSLGQGFPYEQYF. DNA of the CDR3: TGTGCCAGCAGCTTGGGACAGGGGTTTCCCTACGAGCAGTACTTC.

The J gene is TRBJ2-7, the V gene TRBV7-2, with D possibly matching TRBD1 (5 bases). Trimming left V 0 bases short and J 4 bases short, with 16 bases between. The CDR3 extends over 16 amino acids. Germline V lookup: CDR1 SGHTA, CDR2 FQGNSA. CDR3 sequence: CASSLAAPGLGYEQYF. The CDR3 DNA follows: TGTGCCAGCAGCTTAGCGGCACCAGGGTTAGGATACGAGCAGTACTTC.

The rearrangement uses TRBV4-2 and TRBJ1-3; weak D call: TRBD1 (6 bases). V gave up 2 bases and J gave up 0 bases, with 20 bases separating them. Germline CDR1 reads LGHNA; CDR2 reads YNFKEQ. The length of the CDR3 is 19 residues. Written as DNA, the CDR3 is TGTGCCAGCAGCCAATACTGGAGTGTGCAGGACAGCTCTGGAAACACCATATATTTT. This translates into CASSQYWSVQDSSGNTIYF.

This clone was counted between two and nine times. The rearrangement links TRBV7-2 to TRBJ1-5; 10 bases fit TRBD1. Germline CDR1 SGHTA, CDR2 FQGNSA. V was pared by 9 bases and J by 9 bases, with 11 bases of the junction left unmatched. There are 14 residues in the CDR3. CDR3 sequence: CASTTGTGVGPQHF. The CDR3 bases are TGTGCCAGTACCACTGGGACAGGGGTTGGGCCCCAGCATTTT.

This rearrangement joins TRBV2 to TRBJ2-1; D gene unclear. This CDR3 has 13 amino acids. Trimming pared 5 bases from V and 4 bases from J, leaving 9 bases between. The germline CDR1 and CDR2 sequences are SNHLY and FYNNEI. The CDR3, as DNA: TGTGCCAGCAGTAAGACTGAATACAATGAGCAGTTCTTC. Translated: CASSKTEYNEQFF.

The CDR3 DNA reads TGTGCCAGCAGCGCAAATAAAAACTATGGCTACACCTTC. Its protein product is CASSANKNYGYTF. The chain links TRBV9 to TRBJ1-2; no clear D gene. V was cut by 3 bases and J by 2 bases, with 8 bases left in between. The CDR3 is 13 amino acids. In germline, CDR1 is SGDLS, CDR2 YYNGEE.